This T cell receptor (beta chain) appears in the sequencing data of a study of OX40 agonist ivuxolimab in advanced cancers. About the study: Dose-escalation patients suffered from hepatocellular carcinoma, melanoma, renal cell or head and neck cancer.

This clone is a singleton in its sample. Produced via immunoSEQ multiplex PCR; TCRdb's table is partial and in-frame only. The sample lists several thousand clones, around three quarters occurring once. The TCR was taken from an adult with an advanced solid tumor such as melanoma, head and neck, liver or kidney cancer. The source material was CD4+ or CD8+ T cells sorted from blood, sampled in a trial of the OX40 agonist ivuxolimab.

The CDR3 DNA is TGTGCCAGCAGTGACTATGGCAGGGACACCGGGGAGCTGTTTTTT. Its translation is CASSDYGRDTGELFF. The chain couples TRBV6-5 to TRBJ2-2; D is tentatively TRBD1 or TRBD2 (5 bases each). CDR3 length: 15 residues. The V gene's germline CDR1 is MNHEY and CDR2 SVGAGI. The V end was cut by 5 bases, the J end by 3 bases, with 13 bases between.